The 5 T cell receptor beta chains given below trace back to one sample, sequenced in a study of shared clonotypes between healthy human individuals. Clones were read by immunoSEQ multiplex PCR, and TCRdb kept only the in-frame ones, dropping some. There are some 2 million clones in the sample; 85% to 95% occur only once, and roughly 0.13% lies in the top ten. The sequenced sample consisted of naive CD4+ T cells sorted from blood. As for subset: CD45RA+ positively selected. The source is a man aged 18 to 29 in good health.

This chain connects TRBV5-1 to TRBJ2-1; D may be TRBD2 (5 bases). CDR1 is SGHRS and CDR2 is YFSETQ in the germline V gene. V was pared by 0 bases and J by 9 bases, with 16 bases between. This CDR3 is built from 15 residues. The CDR3: CASSLAEGNSGEQFF. The CDR3 bases are TGCGCCAGCAGCTTGGCCGAGGGTAATTCAGGTGAGCAGTTCTTC.

The rearrangement uses TRBV5-4 and TRBJ2-2; 15 bases align to TRBD2. Per germline, CDR1 SGHNT and CDR2 YYREEE (reference sequence). Trimming removed 4 bases from V and 6 bases from J; junction bases left unmatched: 1. The CDR3 has 15 amino acids. The CDR3 region is CASSRTSGGAGELFF. Here the CDR3 DNA reads TGTGCCAGCAGCCGGACTAGCGGGGGGGCCGGGGAGCTGTTTTTT.

This CDR3 is CASSRGTGKSEQYF. In DNA, the CDR3 is TGTGCCAGCAGTCGCGGGACAGGGAAGAGTGAGCAGTACTTC. This chain links TRBV6-6 with TRBJ2-7, with 9 bases aligning to TRBD1. The ends lost 5 bases at V and 7 bases at J; junction bases unmatched: 9. The germline gives CDR1 MNHNY, CDR2 SVGAGI (reference sequence). CDR3 length: 14 amino acids.

In nucleotides, the CDR3 is TGTGCCATCAGTGAAGGTCAGATTTCCTACGAGCAGTACTTC. Translation: CAISEGQISYEQYF. The chain couples TRBV10-3 to TRBJ2-7, with D unresolved. Germline CDR1 is ENHRY and CDR2 is SYGVKD. This CDR3 is built from 14 residues. Between the trimmed V and J ends, which lost 3 bases and 1 base, there was a span of 10 bases.

The gene calls are TRBV7-6 and TRBJ2-7; the match to TRBD2 covers 9 bases. Germline assignment: CDR1 SGHVS and CDR2 FNYEAQ. This CDR3 is built from 15 residues. V trimming: 4 bases; J trimming: 2 bases; junction bases outside the gene matches: 6. CDR3 nucleotides: TGTGCCAGCAGCTCCGGGACTAGCCTTCCCTACGAGCAGTACTTC. This codes for CASSSGTSLPYEQYF.